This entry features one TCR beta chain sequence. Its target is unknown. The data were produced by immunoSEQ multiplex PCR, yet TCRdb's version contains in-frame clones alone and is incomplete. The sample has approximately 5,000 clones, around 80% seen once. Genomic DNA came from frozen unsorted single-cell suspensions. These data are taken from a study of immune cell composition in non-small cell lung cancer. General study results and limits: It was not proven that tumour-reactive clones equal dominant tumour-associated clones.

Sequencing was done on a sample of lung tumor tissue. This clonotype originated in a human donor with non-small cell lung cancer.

For the CDR3, the DNA is TGCGCCAGCACTCAACAGGGGGTATGCTATGGCTACACCTTC. Translating gives CASTQQGVCYGYTF. The rearrangement links TRBV10-1 to TRBJ1-2; 8 bases are shared with TRBD1. This CDR3 has 14 residues. The V and J ends lost 7 bases and 4 bases, in that order; junction bases with no gene match: 8. Germline CDR1 WNHNN, CDR2 SYGVQD (reference sequence).